The source of this TCR beta chain is a study of T cell responses to AZD1222 COVID-19 vaccine. Across the whole study: The analysis combined second doses at about 4 or about 12 weeks.

The table came from immunoSEQ multiplex PCR; TCRdb's copy has only in-frame clones and leaves some out. Here the sample spans around 110,000 clones, roughly 84% being singletons. Whole-study results and caveats: White British ancestry dominated among donors, who included more females, and clonal diversity was possibly underestimated. Breadth and depth of Spike-specific TCRs rose after two AZD1222 doses.

Notes on this clone: What it binds is not known.

J lost 4 bases, V lost 0 bases, and 6 bases had no gene match. The germline gives CDR1 LGHNA, CDR2 YSLEER. The CDR3 loop spans 16 amino acids. The receptor comes from an adult in good health. Sequencing was performed on peripheral blood, taken on day 0 of AZD1222 vaccination. The rearrangement links TRBV4-3 to TRBJ2-3; TRBD2 matches 8 bases. The CDR3 region has the DNA TGCGCCAGCAGCCAAGAGAGGAGCGGGAGCCCAGATACGCAGTATTTT. Its protein is CASSQERSGSPDTQYF.